What follows is one T cell receptor beta chain and its context. A second PCR of 7 to 11 cycles used a sample-barcoded 5' primer and a J-beta primer mix. TCRdb recomputed calls from the 5' RACE reads with MiXCR, one row per CDR3 protein. The data hold about 750,000 distinct CDR3 sequences, with roughly 50% observed a single time. The source of the sample is a study of blood T cells in healthy people across ages. Study-wide background: Capture via template switching afforded approximately one barcoded beta molecule per two T cells.

V lost 6 bases, J lost 0 bases, and 5 bases stayed unmatched. This CDR3 contains 15 residues. The specimen sequenced was blood. The chain couples TRBV12-3 or TRBV12-4 to TRBJ2-7; 10 bases line up with TRBD2. The receptor's source is an elderly man in good health. The CDR3 DNA is TGTGCCAGCAGCCTGAGCGGGAGGGGCTCCTACGAGCAGTACTTC. It encodes CASSLSGRGSYEQYF.